Listed below are T cell receptor beta chains from one sample, sequenced in a study of blood T cell repertoires in COVID-19. The table came from immunoSEQ multiplex PCR; TCRdb's copy has only in-frame clones and leaves some out. The sample has about 190,000 clones; around 80% are singletons. The sequenced sample consisted of peripheral blood. All receptors derive from a woman aged 50 to 60 with acute or convalescent COVID-19. The CDR3 runs from the conserved cysteine through the conserved F or W. D genes are given only for firm matches. Size is omitted from some rows. Given values are once, few, many or a class for expanded clones.

V: TRBV29-1
D: NA
size: NA
J: TRBJ1-4
length: 13
DNA: TGCAGCGTTGGCCGCGCGACTAATGAAAAACTGTTTTTT
CDR3: CSVGRATNEKLFF

V: TRBV5-1
D: TRBD2
size: NA
J: TRBJ2-1
length: 14
DNA: TGCGCCAGCCTCGTGGGGGAGGGGTACAATGAGCAGTTCTTC
CDR3: CASLVGEGYNEQFF

V: TRBV2
D: TRBD2
size: NA
J: TRBJ2-1
length: 15
DNA: TGTGCCAGCAGTGACGGCGGGGGGGTCTACAATGAGCAGTTCTTC
CDR3: CASSDGGGVYNEQFF

V: TRBV5-1
D: TRBD1
size: NA
J: TRBJ2-7
length: 12
DNA: TGCGCCAGCAGCCAACAGGGGTACGAGCAGTACTTC
CDR3: CASSQQGYEQYF

V: TRBV30
D: TRBD2
size: NA
J: TRBJ2-1
length: 14
DNA: TGTGCCTGGACCAAAAGCGGGGACTACAATGAGCAGTTCTTC
CDR3: CAWTKSGDYNEQFF

V: TRBV27
D: NA
size: NA
J: TRBJ1-2
length: 15
DNA: TGTGCCAGCAGTCCCCGAGAACAGGGCAACTATGGCTACACCTTC
CDR3: CASSPREQGNYGYTF

V: TRBV5-1
D: NA
size: NA
J: TRBJ2-7
length: 11
DNA: TGCGCCAGCAGCTTACAGAGCGAGCAGTACTTC
CDR3: CASSLQSEQYF

V: TRBV11-3
D: NA
size: NA
J: TRBJ2-7
length: 12
DNA: TGTGCCAGCAGCTTAGGGCACAGCGAGCAGTACTTC
CDR3: CASSLGHSEQYF

V: TRBV29-1
D: TRBD1
size: NA
J: TRBJ2-7
length: 13
DNA: TGCAGCGTTGAGGGGACAGGGGCAATCGAGCAGTACTTC
CDR3: CSVEGTGAIEQYF

V: TRBV27
D: NA
size: NA
J: TRBJ2-5
length: 14
DNA: TGTGCCAGCAGTTTAAATATACGGGGAGAGACCCAGTACTTC
CDR3: CASSLNIRGETQYF

V: TRBV28
D: TRBD2
size: NA
J: TRBJ2-1
length: 13
DNA: TGTGCCAGCAGTTCGGGGGGGCGGTCTGAGCAGTTCTTC
CDR3: CASSSGGRSEQFF

V: TRBV11-2
D: NA
size: NA
J: TRBJ1-2
length: 16
DNA: TGTGCCAGCAGCTTAGGCTCCTCGGGGTCGCTCTATGGCTACACCTTC
CDR3: CASSLGSSGSLYGYTF

V: TRBV2
D: TRBD2
size: once
J: TRBJ2-7
length: 14
DNA: TGTGCCAGCACAGAGAGGGGAGGGCCCTACGAGCAGTACTTC
CDR3: CASTERGGPYEQYF

V: TRBV30
D: NA
size: NA
J: TRBJ2-1
length: 15
DNA: TGTGCCTGGAGTGTACGGGGGAGAACCTACAATGAGCAGTTCTTC
CDR3: CAWSVRGRTYNEQFF

V: TRBV5-1
D: TRBD1
size: NA
J: TRBJ1-6
length: 17
DNA: TGCGCCAGCAGCTTGGGGGGACAGGGGGCGGCTAATTCACCCCTCCACTTT
CDR3: CASSLGGQGAANSPLHF

V: TRBV5-6
D: TRBD1
size: few
J: TRBJ2-5
length: 16
DNA: TGTGCCAGCAGCTTGATTGGGACAGGCCCCCAAGAGACCCAGTACTTC
CDR3: CASSLIGTGPQETQYF